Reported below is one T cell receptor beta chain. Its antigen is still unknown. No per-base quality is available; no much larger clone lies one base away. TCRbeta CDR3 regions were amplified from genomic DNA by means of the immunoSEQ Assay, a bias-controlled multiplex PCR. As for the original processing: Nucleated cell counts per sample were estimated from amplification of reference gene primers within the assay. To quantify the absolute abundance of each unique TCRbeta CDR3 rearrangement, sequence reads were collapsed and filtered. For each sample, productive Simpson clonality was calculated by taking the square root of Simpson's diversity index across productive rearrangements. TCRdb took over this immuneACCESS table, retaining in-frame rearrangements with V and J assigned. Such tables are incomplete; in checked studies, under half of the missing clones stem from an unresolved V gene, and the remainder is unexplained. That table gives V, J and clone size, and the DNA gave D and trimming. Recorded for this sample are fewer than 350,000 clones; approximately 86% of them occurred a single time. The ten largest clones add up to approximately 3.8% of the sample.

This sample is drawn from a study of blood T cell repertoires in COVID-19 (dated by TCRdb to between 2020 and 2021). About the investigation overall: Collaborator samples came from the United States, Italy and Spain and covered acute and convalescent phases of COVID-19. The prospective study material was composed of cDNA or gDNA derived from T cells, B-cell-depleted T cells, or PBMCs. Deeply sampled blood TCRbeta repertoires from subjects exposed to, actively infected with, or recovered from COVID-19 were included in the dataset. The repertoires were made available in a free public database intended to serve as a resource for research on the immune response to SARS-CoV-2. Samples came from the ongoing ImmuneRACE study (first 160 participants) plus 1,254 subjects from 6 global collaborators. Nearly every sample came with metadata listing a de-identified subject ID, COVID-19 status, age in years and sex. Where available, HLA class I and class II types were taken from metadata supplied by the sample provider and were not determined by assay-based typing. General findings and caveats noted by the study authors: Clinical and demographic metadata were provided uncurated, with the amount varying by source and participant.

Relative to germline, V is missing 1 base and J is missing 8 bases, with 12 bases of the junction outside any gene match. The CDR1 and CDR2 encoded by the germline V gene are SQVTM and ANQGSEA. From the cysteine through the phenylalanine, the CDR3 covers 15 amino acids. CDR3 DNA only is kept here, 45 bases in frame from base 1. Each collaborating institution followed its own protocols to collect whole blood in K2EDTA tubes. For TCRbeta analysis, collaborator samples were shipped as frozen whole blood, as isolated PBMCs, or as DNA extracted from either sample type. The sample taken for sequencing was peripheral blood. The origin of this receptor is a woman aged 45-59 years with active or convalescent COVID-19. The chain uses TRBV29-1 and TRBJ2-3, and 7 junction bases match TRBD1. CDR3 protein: CSVEVKGASRGTQYF. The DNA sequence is TGCAGCGTTGAAGTTAAGGGGGCGAGTCGGGGTACGCAGTATTTT.